This T cell receptor beta chain was identified during a study of radiation and T cells in renal cell carcinoma. The study, taken as a whole, reports: No pretreatment tumor biopsies were available for baseline clonotypes. Top tumor clonotypes rose in blood 2 weeks post-radiation, then contracted.

The assay was immunoSEQ multiplex PCR, and TCRdb's table has in-frame clones only and misses some. The sample consists of 150,000 to 160,000 clones, roughly 90% of them appearing once. Worth noting for this clone: Its antigen is as yet unknown.

Documented time point: blood 2 weeks post-SBRT. Treatment specified: 15 Gy SBRT to primary tumor, nephrectomy 4 weeks later. The receptor comes from a woman in her fifties or sixties with renal cell carcinoma. The source material was blood, sampled from a patient whose treatment included radiotherapy and nephrectomy.

DNA for the CDR3: TGTGCCATCACCGGGACAGGTAAAGAGACCCAGTACTTC. Amino acids: CAITGTGKETQYF. The chain carries TRBV10-3 and TRBJ2-5, with 8 nucleotides matching TRBD1. This CDR3 spans 13 amino acids. V shed 7 bases and J 3 bases; nucleotides not matched to a gene: 4. CDR1 and CDR2 from the germline V gene are ENHRY and SYGVKD.